One sample yielded the 10 T cell receptor beta chains listed below, sequenced in a study of blood T cell repertoires in COVID-19. Profiled with immunoSEQ multiplex PCR; TCRdb holds only in-frame clones, not every one. Here the sample spans fewer than 200,000 clones, about 85% being singletons. Sample: peripheral blood. All receptors derive from a man in his 60s who had recovered from COVID-19.

The chain carries TRBV7-8 and TRBJ1-2, with 8 bases aligning to TRBD1. This CDR3 is built from 14 residues. V dropped 5 bases and J dropped 3; count of bases not matched to a gene: 5. Germline CDR1 is SGHVS and CDR2 is FQNEAQ. The CDR3 spells CASSLDRDYYGYTF. As DNA, the CDR3 is TGTGCCAGCAGCCTGGACAGGGATTACTATGGCTACACCTTC.

The chain uses TRBV27 and TRBJ2-7; possibly TRBD1 for D (5 bases). Trimming cost V 5 bases and J 7 bases, with 9 bases left between them. There are 11 residues in the CDR3. Germline V lookup: CDR1 MNHEY, CDR2 SMNVEV (reference sequence). CDR3 residues: CASSTGREQYF. The CDR3 DNA is TGTGCCAGCAGTACAGGCAGGGAGCAGTACTTC.

The V call is TRBV10-3, the J call TRBJ1-6; the match to TRBD1 covers 9 bases. CDR1 and CDR2 from the germline V gene are ENHRY and SYGVKD. Unmatched junction bases numbered 8, after V lost 4 bases and J lost 7 bases. The CDR3 is made up of 16 amino acids. The CDR3: CAISAWDRVPNSPLHF. The CDR3, as DNA: TGTGCCATCAGTGCTTGGGACAGGGTCCCGAATTCACCCCTCCACTTT.

The rearrangement links TRBV6-5 to TRBJ2-2, with a possible D match to TRBD1 (6 bases). Trimming removed 7 bases from V and 3 bases from J, with 12 bases in between. The CDR3 totals 14 residues. CDR1 MNHEY and CDR2 SVGAGI come from the germline V gene. CDR3 DNA sequence: TGTGCCAGCATGAATTACAGGGACACCGGGGAGCTGTTTTTT. Translation: CASMNYRDTGELFF.

This chain uses TRBV29-1 with TRBJ1-4; D gene uncertain. The CDR3 has 12 residues. Trimming pared 1 base from V and 8 bases from J, leaving 8 bases between. The germline gives CDR1 SQVTM, CDR2 ANQGSEA. DNA for the CDR3: TGCAGCGTTGAAGGTGGAGGAGAAAAACTGTTTTTT. Residues: CSVEGGGEKLFF. Complete variable domain (other parts from reference TRBV29-1 and TRBJ1-4): SAVISQKPSRDICQRGTSLTIQCQVDSQVTMMFWYRQQPGQSLTLIATANQGSEATYESGFVIDKFPISRPNLTFSTLTVSNMSPEDSSIYLCSVEGGGEKLFFGSGTQLSVL.

This clone was observed a handful of times. This chain joins TRBV10-2 and TRBJ1-2; no reliable D call. The V gene lost 2 bases and the J gene lost 3 bases, with 10 bases spanning the gap. CDR1 WSHSY and CDR2 SAAADI come from the germline V gene. CDR3 size: 14 residues. CDR3 region: CASSEGSRYYGYTF. The DNA for the CDR3 is TGCGCCAGCAGTGAGGGGTCCAGGTACTATGGCTACACCTTC.

The rearrangement uses TRBV9 and TRBJ2-2, with D maybe TRBD2 (6 bases). Between the trimmed V and J ends, which lost 0 bases and 0 bases, there was a span of 15 bases. The germline gives CDR1 SGDLS, CDR2 YYNGEE. The CDR3 loop spans 18 amino acids. CDR3 residues: CASSVALAGGPNTGELFF. DNA of the CDR3: TGTGCCAGCAGCGTAGCTCTGGCAGGAGGGCCGAACACCGGGGAGCTGTTTTTT.

The V gene is TRBV4-2, the J gene TRBJ1-6; a possible D gene is TRBD1 (6 bases). Trimming removed 4 bases from V and 10 bases from J, with 17 bases in between. Germline CDR1 is LGHNA and CDR2 is YNFKEQ. This CDR3 spans 15 amino acids. Here the CDR3 DNA reads TGTGCCAGCAGCCCCCGACAGGTTGCAGAGTCACCCCTCCACTTT. This encodes CASSPRQVAESPLHF.

The chain recombines TRBV4-3 with TRBJ2-3, with D possibly matching TRBD1 (5 bases). Trimming left V 0 bases short and J 4 bases short, with 14 bases between. There are 16 residues in the CDR3. The germline gives CDR1 LGHNA, CDR2 YSLEER. This CDR3 is CASSQDLGVGADTQYF. In DNA form, the CDR3 reads TGCGCCAGCAGCCAAGATCTCGGAGTAGGGGCAGATACGCAGTATTTT.

The chain carries TRBV3-1 (or the pseudogene TRBV3-2) and TRBJ2-7; 7 nucleotides line up with TRBD2. CDR1 and CDR2 (germline): LGHDT, YNNKEL (reference sequence). With V trimmed by 1 base and J by 3 bases, 12 bases remained unmatched. This CDR3 is built from 17 residues. The CDR3 sequence: CASSQGEERGLSYEQYF. The CDR3 bases are TGTGCCAGCAGCCAAGGAGAGGAGCGGGGTCTAAGCTACGAGCAGTACTTC.